Each of the 29 T cell receptor beta chains below was sequenced from the same sample in a study of cytomegalovirus exposure and HLA in healthy donors. The protocol was immunoSEQ multiplex PCR, while the TCRdb copy is restricted to in-frame clones and leaves out a portion. Counted here are about 270,000 clones, approximately 83% occurring once; the ten biggest clones make up roughly 1%. Sequencing used PBMCs. The receptors derive from a woman under 30 in good health and CMV-seronegative.

The V and J genes are TRBV6-5 and TRBJ1-1; perhaps TRBD1 as D (5 bases). The CDR3 is 12 amino acids. Germline lookup yields CDR1 MNHEY and CDR2 SVGAGI. V lost 10 bases, J lost 5 bases, and 14 bases lay in between. This chain's CDR3 is CATAGGGTEAFF. The CDR3 nucleotides read TGTGCCACCGCCGGGGGAGGAACTGAAGCTTTCTTT.

The chain recombines TRBV30 with TRBJ1-4, with D possibly matching TRBD1 (6 bases). Germline lookup yields CDR1 GTSNPN and CDR2 SVGIG (reference sequence). The CDR3 has 15 amino acids. V was pared by 0 bases and J by 7 bases, with 15 bases between. The CDR3 sequence is CAWSVGGRGSEKLFF. The CDR3 DNA is TGTGCCTGGAGTGTAGGGGGGAGGGGGTCTGAAAAACTGTTTTTT.

This sequence joins TRBV10-1 and TRBJ2-3, with D unclear. This CDR3 spans 14 amino acids. Germline V gene lookup returns CDR1 WNHNN and CDR2 SYGVQD (reference sequence). The ends were cut back, 6 bases at V and 0 bases at J, with 10 bases in the middle. For the CDR3, the DNA is TGCGCCAGCAGCCGCACGACTAGCACAGATACGCAGTATTTT. Amino acid sequence: CASSRTTSTDTQYF.

The genes are TRBV7-2 and TRBJ2-7; TRBD2 aligns across 14 bases. The V segment lost 4 bases and the J segment 2 bases; nucleotides outside the gene matches: 7. The CDR3 spans 17 residues. In germline, CDR1 is SGHTA, CDR2 FQGNSA. The CDR3 DNA sequence: TGTGCCAGCAGCTCCGGGACTAGCGGGAGTACAACCTACGAGCAGTACTTC. This codes for CASSSGTSGSTTYEQYF.

This clone was picked up one time. The gene calls are TRBV7-9 and TRBJ1-1, with TRBD1 identical over 9 bases. This CDR3 comprises 14 residues. The germline V gene encodes CDR1 SEHNR and CDR2 FQNEAQ (reference sequence). V was clipped by 4 bases and J by 4 bases; unmatched bases: 4. CDR3 bases: TGTGCCAGCAGCTCACGGACAGGGGCCACTGAAGCTTTCTTT. It codes for CASSSRTGATEAFF.

This clone was picked up a small number of times. This rearrangement joins TRBV9 to TRBJ1-6; D gene uncertain. There are 13 residues in the CDR3. V shed 2 bases and J shed 5 bases, with 5 bases lying between them. Germline loops: CDR1 SGDLS, CDR2 YYNGEE. The CDR3 nucleotides are TGTGCCAGCAGCGTCTATAATAATTCACCCCTCCACTTT. It is translated as CASSVYNNSPLHF.

This clone has only one observation. This chain joins TRBV2 and TRBJ2-2, with D perhaps matching TRBD2 (6 bases). Trimming stripped 4 bases from V and 1 base from J, with 13 bases between. Germline V gene sequence: CDR1 SNHLY, CDR2 FYNNEI. The CDR3 covers 16 residues. The CDR3 protein is CASSVIRLENTGELFF. CDR3 coding DNA: TGTGCCAGCAGTGTTATTAGACTAGAGAACACCGGGGAGCTGTTTTTT.

In this sample, this clone turned up once. The chain links TRBV6-1 to TRBJ2-7; D not resolved. The CDR3 spans 13 residues. The germline V gene encodes CDR1 MNHNS and CDR2 SASEGT. Trimming took off 1 base at V and 2 bases at J, with 6 bases between the two ends. The CDR3: CASSEGLTYEQYF. The CDR3 DNA sequence: TGTGCCAGCAGTGAAGGGCTGACCTACGAGCAGTACTTC.

The chain carries TRBV27 and TRBJ2-3; D might be TRBD2 (6 bases). This CDR3 is 15 amino acids long. The germline V gene encodes CDR1 MNHEY and CDR2 SMNVEV (reference sequence). V gave up 6 bases and J gave up 4 bases, with 17 bases separating them. CDR3 in amino acids: CASSPSAGGPDTQYF. CDR3 bases: TGTGCCAGCAGCCCCTCAGCGGGTGGACCAGATACGCAGTATTTT.

This chain uses TRBV6-5 with TRBJ1-3, with a tentative D call TRBD1 (6 bases). Trimming removed 6 bases from V and 7 bases from J, with 13 bases in between. CDR1 and CDR2 from the germline V gene are MNHEY and SVGAGI. The CDR3 runs 13 residues. The CDR3, as DNA: TGTGCCAGCAGCCCCGGGGGGCCCAACACCATATATTTT. This encodes CASSPGGPNTIYF.

The rearrangement uses TRBV27 and TRBJ2-1; 14 bases line up with TRBD2. Germline CDR1 and CDR2: MNHEY and SMNVEV (reference sequence). The CDR3 is 13 residues long. With V trimmed by 5 bases and J by 15 bases, 6 bases remained unmatched. In nucleotides, the CDR3 is TGTGCCAGCAGTGAGGGACTAGCGGGGGTTTGGTTCTTC. Translation gives CASSEGLAGVWFF.

The genes are TRBV4-3 and TRBJ1-3; D is unresolved. The CDR3 sequence is 16 residues long. Trimming stripped 0 bases from V and 0 bases from J, with 9 bases between. Germline assignment: CDR1 LGHNA and CDR2 YSLEER. CDR3 sequence: CASSQERVYSGNTIYF. The CDR3 DNA sequence: TGCGCCAGCAGCCAAGAACGGGTTTACTCTGGAAACACCATATATTTT.

This chain connects TRBV18 to TRBJ1-3; D gene uncertain. This CDR3 contains 16 residues. Per germline, CDR1 KGHSH and CDR2 LQKENI. The germline V and J ends were trimmed by 0 bases and 0 bases, with 9 bases remaining between them. CDR3 protein: CASSPPRKSSGNTIYF. The CDR3 nucleotides are TGTGCCAGCTCACCACCGAGAAAATCCTCTGGAAACACCATATATTTT.

This chain connects TRBV5-1 to TRBJ2-5; 10 positions match TRBD2. V shed 1 base and J 4 bases; nucleotides not matched to a gene: 10. From germline, CDR1 is SGHRS and CDR2 YFSETQ. This CDR3 has 17 residues. CDR3: CASSLPIVVAGGETQYF. The CDR3 bases are TGCGCCAGCAGCTTGCCTATAGTGGTAGCGGGAGGAGAGACCCAGTACTTC.

CDR3 bases: TGTGCCAGCAGTCCCCCCCGATGGACTGACTATGGCTACACCTTC. Translation gives CASSPPRWTDYGYTF. The chain joins TRBV6-6 to TRBJ1-2; D ambiguous. Deletions cut 5 bases from V and 3 bases from J, with 16 bases between. The CDR3 runs 15 residues. CDR1 and CDR2 from the germline V gene are MNHNY and SVGAGI (reference sequence).

As concerns this clone: At the DNA level, this CDR3 is encoded by other sequences in the same sample as well. CDR3 sequence: CASSFLGQGNTEAFF. The CDR3 region has the DNA TGCGCCAGCAGCTTCCTCGGACAGGGAAACACTGAAGCTTTCTTT. The chain links TRBV5-1 to TRBJ1-1, with TRBD1 identical over 8 bases. The CDR3 contains 15 residues. CDR1 is SGHRS, CDR2 YFSETQ, per germline. The V gene end was trimmed by 2 bases and the J gene end by 2 bases; junction bases not matched to a gene: 5.

The chain uses TRBV7-2 and TRBJ2-7; perhaps TRBD1 as D (5 bases). V dropped 5 bases and J dropped 1 base, with 12 bases sitting between them. The germline V gene encodes CDR1 SGHTA and CDR2 FQGNSA. The CDR3 contains 14 residues. The CDR3 protein is CASSPVGASYEQYF. As DNA, the CDR3 is TGTGCCAGCAGCCCGGTAGGGGCTTCCTACGAGCAGTACTTC.

This rearrangement joins TRBV27 to TRBJ1-4; TRBD1 matches 8 bases. Per germline, CDR1 MNHEY and CDR2 SMNVEV (reference sequence). The CDR3 runs 16 residues. J was trimmed by 8 bases and V by 1 base; bases with no gene match: 9. As DNA, the CDR3 is TGTGCCAGCAGTTTATACCTGACAGGGGCGAGAGAAAAACTGTTTTTT. It is translated as CASSLYLTGAREKLFF.

The rearrangement uses TRBV6-5 and TRBJ2-1, with TRBD1 identical over 7 bases. The CDR3 extends over 13 amino acids. The germline CDR1 and CDR2 sequences are MNHEY and SVGAGI. Trimming cost V 5 bases and J 7 bases; bases outside gene matches: 5. The CDR3 reads CASSPNRGNEQFF. The CDR3 DNA reads as TGTGCCAGCAGTCCTAACAGGGGAAATGAGCAGTTCTTC.

This clone showed up just a few times. Other DNA variants within this sample encode the same CDR3. The chain employs TRBV2 and TRBJ2-3; D ambiguous. Looked up from germline, CDR1 is SNHLY and CDR2 is FYNNEI. CDR3 length: 14 amino acids. Trimming left V 4 bases short and J 1 base short, with 9 bases between. CDR3 sequence: CASSVSTGTDTQYF. CDR3 bases: TGTGCCAGCAGTGTGTCTACAGGCACAGATACGCAGTATTTT. Combining the CDR3 with reference TRBV2 and TRBJ2-3 gives the whole variable domain EPEVTQTPSHQVTQMGQEVILRCVPISNHLYFYWYRQILGQKVEFLVSFYNNEISEKSEIFDDQFSVERPDGSNFTLKIRSTKLEDSAMYFCASSVSTGTDTQYFGPGTRLTVL.

The chain combines TRBV19 with TRBJ2-7; D is ambiguous. There are 15 residues in the CDR3. Trimming took 4 bases from V and 0 from J, leaving 13 bases between them. Germline assignment: CDR1 LNHDA and CDR2 SQIVND (reference sequence). DNA for the CDR3: TGTGCCAGTAGTACGTATTCCGGGTTCTCCTACGAGCAGTACTTC. Protein: CASSTYSGFSYEQYF.

The V and J genes are TRBV7-2 and TRBJ1-1; D may be TRBD1 (6 bases). This CDR3 is 19 amino acids long. The V end lost 1 base, the J end lost 3 bases, and 24 bases lay between the germline ends. Per the germline V gene, CDR1 is SGHTA and CDR2 is FQGNSA. As DNA, the CDR3 is TGTGCCAGCAGCTTAGTTGGGGTCAGATCCTTTTCAGGGGACACTGAAGCTTTCTTT. This codes for CASSLVGVRSFSGDTEAFF.

The gene calls are TRBV5-1 and TRBJ1-2, with no clear D. V gave up 5 bases and J gave up 7 bases, with 21 bases separating them. This CDR3 is built from 15 residues. Germline V lookup: CDR1 SGHRS, CDR2 YFSETQ. CDR3 sequence: CASRSSGGSLSGYTF. CDR3 DNA sequence: TGCGCCAGCAGATCTAGCGGAGGCTCTCTTTCTGGCTACACCTTC.

This clone has just a few counts. The chain employs TRBV7-6 and TRBJ2-1; 9 bases match TRBD2. CDR3 size: 14 residues. The V gene's germline CDR1 is SGHVS and CDR2 FNYEAQ. The J segment lost 8 bases and the V segment lost 3 bases, leaving 5 bases of the junction unmatched. CDR3 nucleotides: TGTGCCAGCAGCTTTAGCGGGAGTCGGTATGAGCAGTTCTTC. This translates into CASSFSGSRYEQFF.

V and J are TRBV7-9 and TRBJ2-5; TRBD1 agrees at 8 bases. The CDR3 contains 14 residues. Germline V gives CDR1 SEHNR, CDR2 FQNEAQ (reference sequence). The trim removed 5 bases at V and 5 bases at J, leaving 7 bases unmatched. The CDR3 region is CASSPGQGGETQYF. The DNA for the CDR3 is TGTGCCAGCAGCCCCGGACAGGGTGGGGAGACCCAGTACTTC.

The chain is built from TRBV6-5 and TRBJ2-1, with 15 bases identical to TRBD2. This CDR3 is built from 14 residues. Germline V gene data show CDR1 as MNHEY and CDR2 as SVGAGI. V was pared by 8 bases and J by 10 bases, with 6 bases of the junction left unmatched. The CDR3 here is CASGLAGGVGEQFF. DNA of the CDR3: TGTGCCAGCGGACTAGCGGGAGGGGTTGGGGAGCAGTTCTTC.

The chain uses TRBV7-2 and TRBJ1-2, with D possibly TRBD1 on 5 matching bases. The CDR3 length is 17 residues. V was shortened by 2 bases and J by 2 bases, with 18 bases between the two germline ends. The germline gives CDR1 SGHTA, CDR2 FQGNSA. The CDR3 region is CASSLKRLGGSNYGYTF. The CDR3 region has the DNA TGTGCCAGCAGCTTAAAAAGACTGGGGGGAAGCAACTATGGCTACACCTTC.

For this clone: Its ends do not fully match the called genes, so a read error is possible. The chain links TRBV10-3 to TRBJ2-5; TRBD1 aligns across 11 bases. Looked up from germline, CDR1 is ENHRY and CDR2 is SYGVKD. The CDR3 spans 13 residues. DNA for the CDR3: TGCTGGCCCGGGACAGGGGGTCAAGAGACCCAGTACTTC. Protein product: CWPGTGGQETQYF.

The rearrangement uses TRBV11-1 and TRBJ2-7, with TRBD2 matching 9 bases. The V segment lost 1 base and the J segment 2 bases; nucleotides outside the gene matches: 3. Germline CDR1 and CDR2: SGHAT and FQDESV (reference sequence). The CDR3 contains 15 residues. The CDR3 is CASSLELAGPYEQYF. The CDR3 region has the DNA TGTGCCAGCAGCTTAGAGCTAGCGGGACCCTACGAGCAGTACTTC.